This is a list of T cell receptor beta chains from one sample in a study of blood T cell repertoires in COVID-19. Libraries were prepared by immunoSEQ multiplex PCR; TCRdb keeps only in-frame clonotypes and omits some of them. The sample holds tens of thousands of clones, over 75% seen once. Sequencing used peripheral blood. These receptors originate from a man in his 70s with acute or convalescent COVID-19. The conserved cysteine and the conserved F or W are not part of the CDR3 here.

V gene	J gene	CDR3 length	CDR3 protein
TRBV7-2	TRBJ1-4	12	ASSLDRGGEKLF
TRBV10-3	TRBJ2-7	16	AIGGGYTGLAGVYEQY
TRBV5-6	TRBJ2-7	16	ASSPHLRLAGGLGEQY
TRBV9	TRBJ1-1	11	ASSAGVEGEAF
TRBV21-1	TRBJ2-5	13	ASRTRRGLKETQY
TRBV19	TRBJ2-2	15	ASIGGWETQNTGELF
TRBV3-1/TRBV3-2	TRBJ2-7	12	ASSQDRTSYEQY
TRBV25-1	TRBJ1-2	13	ASTPDRPSNYGYT
TRBV10-3	TRBJ1-2	10	AIRPGNYGYT
TRBV19	TRBJ2-7	12	ASSEERQVREQY
TRBV6-5	TRBJ1-1	13	ASSPRTAMNTEAF
TRBV29-1	TRBJ2-1	12	SFSEVLSYNEQF
TRBV5-6	TRBJ2-3	16	ASSLNLGTGRTTDTQY
TRBV15	TRBJ2-1	14	ATSRDRTSPYNEQF
TRBV4-1	TRBJ2-7	13	ASSQEPGYDYEQY
TRBV6-2/TRBV6-3	TRBJ1-4	12	ASSYSNGYEKLF
TRBV4-1	TRBJ1-4	11	ASSPRLIEKLF
TRBV6-2/TRBV6-3	TRBJ2-6	18	ASSYKGGTTQLSGANVLT
TRBV6-5	TRBJ1-1	12	ASRSGGANTEAF
TRBV7-9	TRBJ1-1	12	ASSYTGATREAF
TRBV4-1	TRBJ1-5	14	ASSQVVYSRNQPQH
TRBV5-6	TRBJ2-5	11	ASSLVSQETQY
TRBV4-2	TRBJ2-1	11	ASSQGTNNEQF
TRBV7-6	TRBJ1-4	15	ASTRGGGGDRNEKLF
TRBV5-5	TRBJ1-2	12	ASSLYGGQTRYT
TRBV4-1	TRBJ2-2	13	ASSQDGRYTGELF
TRBV15	TRBJ2-1	12	ATTAGGRRNEQF
TRBV7-9	TRBJ1-2	13	ASSLGGQGVRGYT